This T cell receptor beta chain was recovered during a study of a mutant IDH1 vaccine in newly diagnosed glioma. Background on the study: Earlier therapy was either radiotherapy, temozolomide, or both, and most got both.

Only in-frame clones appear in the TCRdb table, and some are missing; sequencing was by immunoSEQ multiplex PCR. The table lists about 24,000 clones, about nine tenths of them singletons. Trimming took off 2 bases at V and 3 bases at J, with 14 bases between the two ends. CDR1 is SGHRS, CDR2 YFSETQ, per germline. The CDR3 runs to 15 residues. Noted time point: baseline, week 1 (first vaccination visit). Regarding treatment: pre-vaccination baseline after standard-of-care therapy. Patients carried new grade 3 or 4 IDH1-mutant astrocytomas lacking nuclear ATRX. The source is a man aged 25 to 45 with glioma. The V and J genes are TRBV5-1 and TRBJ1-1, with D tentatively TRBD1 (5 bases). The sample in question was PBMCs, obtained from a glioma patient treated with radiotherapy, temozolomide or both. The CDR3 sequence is CASSFSGLGDTEAFF. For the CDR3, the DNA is TGCGCCAGCAGCTTCTCCGGATTGGGGGACACTGAAGCTTTCTTT.